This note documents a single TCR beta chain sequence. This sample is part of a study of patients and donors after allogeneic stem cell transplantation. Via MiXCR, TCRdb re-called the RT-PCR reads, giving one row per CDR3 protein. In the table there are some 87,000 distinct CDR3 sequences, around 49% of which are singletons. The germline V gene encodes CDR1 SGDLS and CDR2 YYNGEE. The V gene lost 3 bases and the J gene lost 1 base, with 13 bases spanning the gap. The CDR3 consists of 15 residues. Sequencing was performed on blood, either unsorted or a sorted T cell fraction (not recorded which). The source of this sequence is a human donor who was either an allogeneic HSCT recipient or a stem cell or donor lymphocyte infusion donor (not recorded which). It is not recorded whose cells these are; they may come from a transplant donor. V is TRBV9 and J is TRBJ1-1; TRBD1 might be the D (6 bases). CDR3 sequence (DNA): TGTGCCAGCAGCGCCAACAGGGCAACGAACACTGAAGCTTTCTTT. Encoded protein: CASSANRATNTEAFF. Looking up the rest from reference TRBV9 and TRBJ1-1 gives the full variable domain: DSGVTQTPKHLITATGQRVTLRCSPRSGDLSVYWYQQSLDQGLQFLIQYYNGEERAKGNILERFSAQQFPDLHSELNLSSLELGDSALYFCASSANRATNTEAFFGQGTRLTVV.